One sample yielded the 25 T cell receptor beta chains listed below, sequenced in a study of graft-versus-host responses after intestinal transplantation. Produced via immunoSEQ multiplex PCR; TCRdb's table is partial and in-frame only. This repertoire shows some 41,000 clones, under 90% found once; its top ten account for around 6.8%. This specimen consisted of PBMCs, obtained approximately 270 days after transplant. The receptors here all came from a human patient who received an intestinal transplant, so some T cells may come from the graft donor.

CDR3 nucleotides: TGTGCCAGCGGGGCAGGTCCGGGGCAGCCCCAGCATTTT. Protein: CASGAGPGQPQHF. V gene TRBV9 combines with J gene TRBJ1-5; a weak D match, TRBD1 (5 bases). CDR1 is SGDLS and CDR2 is YYNGEE in the germline V gene. Trimming removed 7 bases from V and 7 bases from J, with 15 bases in between. This CDR3 comprises 13 residues.

This chain joins TRBV29-1 and TRBJ1-2; D call uncertain. Germline V gives CDR1 SQVTM, CDR2 ANQGSEA. This CDR3 comprises 13 residues. V was shortened by 5 bases and J by 0 bases, with 10 bases between the two germline ends. The CDR3 DNA reads as TGCAGCGTTTTTGACGGTCCTAACTATGGCTACACCTTC. Translated: CSVFDGPNYGYTF.

J is TRBJ1-5 and V is TRBV27; D is undetermined. Germline-derived CDR1 and CDR2 are MNHEY and SMNVEV (reference sequence). Trimming shortened V by 4 bases and J by 2 bases, and 12 bases separated the two germline ends. The CDR3 sequence is 15 residues long. The CDR3 bases are TGTGCCAGCAGTTCCCATCCTAGTGGCAATCAGCCCCAGCATTTT. It encodes CASSSHPSGNQPQHF.

This sequence joins TRBV9 and TRBJ2-2; D unclear. The CDR3 sequence is 17 residues long. From germline, CDR1 is SGDLS and CDR2 YYNGEE. V lost 0 bases and J 7 bases, leaving 19 bases between the germline ends. CDR3 in amino acids: CASSVGLGARKNGELFF. The CDR3 coding sequence is TGTGCCAGCAGCGTAGGCCTCGGCGCACGGAAGAACGGGGAGCTGTTTTTT.

Remarks on this clone: A single base separates this from a much larger clone, so it may be a read error. The chain joins TRBV5-1 to TRBJ2-2; D may be TRBD1 (5 bases). The CDR3 is made up of 15 amino acids. Between the trimmed V and J ends, which lost 4 bases and 8 bases, there was a span of 18 bases. Germline V gene sequence: CDR1 SGHRS, CDR2 YFSETQ. The CDR3 is CASSALTGPGGELFF. In DNA form, the CDR3 reads TGCGCCAGCAGCGCACTAACCGGGCCAGGGGGGGAGCTGTTTTTT.

CDR3 amino acids: CASSPSGGSGGELFF. The CDR3 DNA reads TGTGCCAGCAGCCCTAGCGGGGGGTCTGGCGGGGAGCTGTTTTTT. The chain is built from TRBV7-3 and TRBJ2-2; 11 nucleotides agree with TRBD2. The germline gives CDR1 SGHTA, CDR2 FQGTGA. The J segment lost 7 bases and the V segment lost 5 bases, leaving 6 bases of the junction unmatched. This CDR3 spans 15 amino acids.

The chain joins TRBV4-1 to TRBJ2-3; D gene uncertain. Germline CDR1 is MGHRA and CDR2 is YSYEKL. Trimming cost V 4 bases and J 2 bases, with 13 bases left between them. The CDR3 runs 15 residues. For the CDR3, the DNA is TGCGCCAGCAGCCGGATGGAAATGGTCACAGATACGCAGTATTTT. Translation: CASSRMEMVTDTQYF.

This chain's CDR3 is CASTNGGTSNQPQHF. Written as DNA, the CDR3 is TGTGCCAGCACCAACGGGGGGACTAGCAATCAGCCCCAGCATTTT. V and J are TRBV28 and TRBJ1-5; D perhaps matches TRBD1 (5 bases). Germline CDR1 and CDR2: MDHEN and SYDVKM. CDR3 size: 15 residues. V lost 7 bases and J 0 bases, leaving 13 bases between the germline ends.

This chain uses TRBV19 with TRBJ1-5; D not certain. The CDR3 has 12 residues. Per germline, CDR1 LNHDA and CDR2 SQIVND (reference sequence). V lost 9 bases and J lost 4, with 10 bases in between. This CDR3 reads CASTDANQPQHF. The CDR3, as DNA: TGTGCCAGCACGGACGCTAATCAGCCCCAGCATTTT.

V and J are TRBV7-9 and TRBJ2-2; tentatively, D is TRBD1 or TRBD2 (5 bases each). Germline CDR1 and CDR2: SEHNR and FQNEAQ (reference sequence). This CDR3 is built from 14 residues. V was shortened by 3 bases and J by 3 bases, with 8 bases between the two germline ends. CDR3 region: CASSLGRDTGELFF. The CDR3 DNA is TGTGCCAGCAGCTTGGGGCGGGACACCGGGGAGCTGTTTTTT.

This chain connects TRBV10-3 to TRBJ2-6; a possible D gene is TRBD1 (8 bases). The CDR3 is made up of 17 amino acids. CDR1 is ENHRY and CDR2 is SYGVKD in the germline V gene. Trimming took 4 bases from V and 1 from J, leaving 14 bases between them. This CDR3 reads CAISGTGGGSGANVLTF. CDR3 bases: TGTGCCATCAGTGGCACAGGGGGAGGGTCTGGGGCCAACGTCCTGACTTTC.

This chain joins TRBV4-1 and TRBJ2-3, with 8 positions matching TRBD2. Trimming removed 3 bases from V and 2 bases from J; junction bases left unmatched: 7. This CDR3 has 16 amino acids. Germline loops: CDR1 MGHRA, CDR2 YSYEKL. CDR3 region: CASSHRSGDLTDTQYF. CDR3 sequence (DNA): TGCGCCAGCAGCCACCGTAGCGGGGACCTCACAGATACGCAGTATTTT.

As regards this clone: The same CDR3 is also encoded by other DNA sequences in this sample. The gene calls are TRBV6-4 and TRBJ2-3, with 8 bases that match TRBD2. CDR3 size: 15 residues. The V gene's germline CDR1 is MRHNA and CDR2 SNTAGT. V was pared by 2 bases and J by 4 bases, with 5 bases of the junction left unmatched. This CDR3 reads CASSDGSGVADTQYF. Written as DNA, the CDR3 is TGTGCCAGCAGTGACGGTAGCGGGGTGGCAGATACGCAGTATTTT.

J is TRBJ2-1 and V is TRBV10-2; either TRBD1 or TRBD2 may fit D (7 bases each). Germline loops: CDR1 WSHSY, CDR2 SAAADI. V lost 1 base and J lost 9, with 19 bases in between. The CDR3 is 16 residues long. The CDR3 DNA sequence: TGCGCCAGCAGTGAGTACTCAGGGGGGGAGCTCTCTGAGCAGTTCTTC. Protein: CASSEYSGGELSEQFF.

The rearrangement joins TRBV5-1 to TRBJ1-3; weak D call: TRBD1 (6 bases). V lost 3 bases to trimming and J lost 0 bases, with 16 bases between them. CDR3 length: 17 amino acids. Germline CDR1 reads SGHRS; CDR2 reads YFSETQ. This CDR3 is CASSSNRDTDSGNTIYF. CDR3 in DNA: TGCGCCAGCAGCTCTAACCGGGACACAGACTCTGGAAACACCATATATTTT.

This chain connects TRBV2 to TRBJ2-5; D may be TRBD2 (5 bases). The CDR3 runs to 15 residues. The V end lost 6 bases, the J end lost 4 bases, and 18 bases lay between the germline ends. Germline CDR1 SNHLY, CDR2 FYNNEI. CDR3 in DNA: TGTGCCAGCAGCGGAGACGGGGAGCCGACAGAGACCCAGTACTTC. Amino acid sequence: CASSGDGEPTETQYF. Complete variable domain (other parts from reference TRBV2 and TRBJ2-5): EPEVTQTPSHQVTQMGQEVILRCVPISNHLYFYWYRQILGQKVEFLVSFYNNEISEKSEIFDDQFSVERPDGSNFTLKIRSTKLEDSAMYFCASSGDGEPTETQYFGPGTRLLVL.

The rearrangement links TRBV19 to TRBJ1-1; D remains unclear. Germline assignment: CDR1 LNHDA and CDR2 SQIVND (reference sequence). The CDR3 runs to 12 residues. The V end was cut by 11 bases, the J end by 4 bases, with 14 bases between. CDR3 sequence (DNA): TGTGCCTCAGCCGCCGTGGGCACTGAAGCTTTCTTT. Amino acids: CASAAVGTEAFF. Full variable domain (remainder filled in from reference TRBV19 and TRBJ1-1): DGGITQSPKYLFRKEGQNVTLSCEQNLNHDAMYWYRQDPGQGLRLIYYSQIVNDFQKGDIAEGYSVSREKKESFPLTVTSAQKNPTAFYLCASAAVGTEAFFGQGTRLTVV.

As DNA, the CDR3 is TGCGCCAGCAGCTTGTCAGGACAGGGCTTTGGCTACACCTTC. Translated: CASSLSGQGFGYTF. The chain couples TRBV5-1 to TRBJ1-2; 8 positions match TRBD1. The CDR3 is made up of 14 amino acids. Per the germline V gene, CDR1 is SGHRS and CDR2 is YFSETQ. Trimming removed 1 base from V and 7 bases from J; junction bases left unmatched: 6.

In its sample, this clone was seen once. J is TRBJ2-4 and V is TRBV7-6; maybe TRBD2 (6 bases). The V and J ends lost 5 bases and 7 bases respectively, with 15 bases between them. Looked up from germline, CDR1 is SGHVS and CDR2 is FNYEAQ. The CDR3 loop spans 14 amino acids. DNA for the CDR3: TGTGCCAGCAGCACCTGGGAGGACGGGAACATTCAGTACTTC. Translation: CASSTWEDGNIQYF.

The V call is TRBV6-1, the J call TRBJ2-1; 7 bases map to TRBD1. V lost 10 bases, J lost 4 bases, and 7 bases stayed unmatched. The CDR3 consists of 13 residues. Per the germline V gene, CDR1 is MNHNS and CDR2 is SASEGT. The CDR3 nucleotides read TGTGCCATTGACAGGGAGCAATACAATGAGCAGTTCTTC. Translation: CAIDREQYNEQFF.

The chain has TRBV27 and TRBJ1-5; tentative D call: TRBD1 (5 bases). This CDR3 contains 14 residues. V lost 8 bases to trimming and J lost 1 base, with 12 bases between them. The germline CDR1 and CDR2 sequences are MNHEY and SMNVEV (reference sequence). The CDR3 loop reads CASGPGGSNQPQHF. CDR3 DNA: TGTGCCAGCGGCCCCGGGGGGAGCAATCAGCCCCAGCATTTT.

J is TRBJ2-5 and V is TRBV5-8; 8 bases align to TRBD2. Per the germline V gene, CDR1 is SGHTS and CDR2 is YDEGEE. V was pared by 3 bases and J by 5 bases, with 9 bases of the junction left unmatched. This CDR3 region has 15 residues. As DNA, the CDR3 is TGTGCCAGCAGCTCTGTCGCGGGGGGCGGTGAGACCCAGTACTTC. Its protein product is CASSSVAGGGETQYF.

This rearrangement joins TRBV10-1 to TRBJ2-3; D may be TRBD1 or TRBD2 (6 bases each). Trimming stripped 6 bases from V and 2 bases from J, with 15 bases between. The V gene's germline CDR1 is WNHNN and CDR2 SYGVQD (reference sequence). The CDR3 covers 15 residues. CDR3 sequence (DNA): TGCGCCAGCAGACGGGGGCTGACTTCCACAGATACGCAGTATTTT. It is translated as CASRRGLTSTDTQYF.

The rearrangement uses TRBV19 and TRBJ2-5, with D possibly being TRBD2 (6 bases). Germline CDR1 is LNHDA and CDR2 is SQIVND (reference sequence). Trimming cost V 5 bases and J 2 bases, with 15 bases left between them. There are 15 residues in the CDR3. The CDR3 region has the DNA TGTGCCAGTAGTCCCGCCGGCGGGGTACAAGAGACCCAGTACTTC. The encoded protein is CASSPAGGVQETQYF. Filled out from reference TRBV19 and TRBJ2-5, the complete variable domain reads DGGITQSPKYLFRKEGQNVTLSCEQNLNHDAMYWYRQDPGQGLRLIYYSQIVNDFQKGDIAEGYSVSREKKESFPLTVTSAQKNPTAFYLCASSPAGGVQETQYFGPGTRLLVL.

V usage is TRBV7-9 and J usage is TRBJ1-1, with D uncertain. The germline V gene encodes CDR1 SEHNR and CDR2 FQNEAQ (reference sequence). This CDR3 contains 14 residues. Trimming took 1 base from V and 0 from J, leaving 6 bases between them. This chain's CDR3 is CASSLDQVNTEAFF. DNA of the CDR3: TGTGCCAGCAGCTTAGACCAGGTGAACACTGAAGCTTTCTTT.